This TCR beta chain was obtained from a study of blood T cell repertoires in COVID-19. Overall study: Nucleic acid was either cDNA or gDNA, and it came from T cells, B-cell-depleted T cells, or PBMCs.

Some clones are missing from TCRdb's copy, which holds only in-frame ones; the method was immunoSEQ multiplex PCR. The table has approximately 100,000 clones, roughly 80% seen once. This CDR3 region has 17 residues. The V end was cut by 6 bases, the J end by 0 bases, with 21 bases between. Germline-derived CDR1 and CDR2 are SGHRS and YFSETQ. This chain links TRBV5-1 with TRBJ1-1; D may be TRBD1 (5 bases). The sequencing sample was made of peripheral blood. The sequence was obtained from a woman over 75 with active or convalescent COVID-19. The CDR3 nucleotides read TGCGCCAGCACCTTTGGTGGATCCAGGGCTTTGAACACTGAAGCTTTCTTT. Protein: CASTFGGSRALNTEAFF.